This passage covers 23 T cell receptor beta chains from one sample sequenced in a study of T cells after yellow fever vaccination. TCRdb redid the calling of the 5' RACE reads with MiXCR, one entry per CDR3 protein. Of under 550,000 distinct CDR3 sequences listed, 20% to 25% are singletons. The source was PBMCs, collected 21 days after the first yellow fever vaccination. These receptor sequences come from a man aged 18 to 35 who received the YFV17D yellow fever vaccine.

This clonotype turned up a few times. This chain links TRBV4-3 with TRBJ2-3; D unclear. The CDR3 length is 15 residues. Germline CDR1 LGHNA, CDR2 YSLEER. Between the trimmed V and J ends, which lost 3 bases and 0 bases, there was a span of 10 bases. CDR3 amino acids: CASSQELGSTDTQYF. The CDR3 DNA reads as TGCGCCAGCAGCCAGGAACTGGGCAGCACAGATACGCAGTATTTT.

This clonotype was detected only once. This sequence joins TRBV12-3 or TRBV12-4 and TRBJ2-5; D is uncertain. CDR3 length: 14 residues. Trimming removed 3 bases at V and 3 bases at J, with 11 bases between. The CDR3 coding sequence is TGTGCCAGCAGTTTGGTAGGCGATGAAGAGACCCAGTACTTC. It yields the protein CASSLVGDEETQYF.

This chain joins TRBV9 and TRBJ1-1, with D hard to call. Trimming removed 4 bases at V and 2 bases at J, with 12 bases between. Germline-derived CDR1 and CDR2 are SGDLS and YYNGEE. The CDR3 sequence is 14 residues long. The CDR3 spells CASSRNSYNTEAFF. Written as DNA, the CDR3 is TGTGCCAGCAGCCGAAACAGCTATAACACTGAAGCTTTCTTT.

This clonotype has more than one count but fewer than ten. The chain recombines TRBV7-9 with TRBJ1-1; D is undetermined. V was shortened by 2 bases and J by 4 bases, with 8 bases between the two germline ends. CDR1 and CDR2 (germline): SEHNR, FQNEAQ (reference sequence). CDR3 length equals 13 residues. CDR3 coding DNA: TGTGCCAGCAGCTTACAACGGGGCACTGAAGCTTTCTTT. This encodes CASSLQRGTEAFF.

This clonotype was seen at least ten times. The chain is built from TRBV3-1 and TRBJ2-3, with 8 bases aligning to TRBD2. The V segment lost 5 bases and the J segment 4 bases; nucleotides outside the gene matches: 5. Germline assignment: CDR1 LGHDT and CDR2 YNNKEL (reference sequence). The CDR3 runs to 14 residues. CDR3 nucleotide sequence: TGTGCCAGCAGCAAGACTAGCGTGGCAGATACGCAGTATTTT. As protein: CASSKTSVADTQYF.

This clonotype turned up a few times. The gene calls are TRBV29-1 and TRBJ2-3; 10 bases match TRBD2. The CDR3 covers 17 residues. From germline, CDR1 is SQVTM and CDR2 ANQGSEA. The V and J ends lost 2 bases and 1 base, in that order; junction bases with no gene match: 9. The CDR3, as DNA: TGCAGCGTTGAAAGCCTAGCGGGGGTCTTGGGCACAGATACGCAGTATTTT. Encoded protein: CSVESLAGVLGTDTQYF.

The table lists this clonotype with a few counts. This chain links TRBV2 with TRBJ2-2; perhaps TRBD1 as D (7 bases). Per the germline V gene, CDR1 is SNHLY and CDR2 is FYNNEI. The CDR3 length is 17 residues. V was trimmed by 3 bases and J by 0 bases, leaving 14 bases between them. This CDR3 reads CASSERGQLANTGELFF. The CDR3 region has the DNA TGTGCCAGCAGTGAGCGGGGACAGCTCGCGAACACCGGGGAGCTGTTTTTT.

This clonotype was observed a handful of times. The chain joins TRBV20-1 to TRBJ2-1; D perhaps matches TRBD2 (5 bases). This CDR3 has 13 amino acids. Germline CDR1 reads DFQATT; CDR2 reads SNEGSKA (reference sequence). V was pared by 0 bases and J by 10 bases, with 13 bases between. This chain's CDR3 is CSARDWRAEEQFF. CDR3 sequence (DNA): TGCAGTGCTAGAGACTGGCGGGCGGAGGAGCAGTTCTTC.

This clonotype has just a few counts. The CDR3 coding sequence is TGCAGCGTTGTTAAGGCAGGCGAGCAGTACGTC. Its translation: CSVVKAGEQYV. The chain links TRBV29-1 to TRBJ2-7, with unresolved D. The CDR3 extends over 11 amino acids. Germline loops: CDR1 SQVTM, CDR2 ANQGSEA. V was pared by 4 bases and J by 6 bases, with 10 bases between.

The CDR3 loop is CASSGGQWNSPLHF. In DNA, the CDR3 is TGCGCCAGCAGCGGGGGACAGTGGAATTCACCCCTCCACTTT. V gene TRBV5-1 combines with J gene TRBJ1-6, with TRBD1 identical over 7 bases. The CDR3 contains 14 residues. CDR1 and CDR2 from the germline V gene are SGHRS and YFSETQ. V trimming: 4 bases; J trimming: 7 bases; junction bases outside the gene matches: 5.

The chain links TRBV18 to TRBJ2-7; 9 bases are a match to TRBD2. CDR1 is KGHSH, CDR2 LQKENI, per germline. After removal of 3 bases from V and 2 bases from J, the junction contained 5 bases not matched to a gene. CDR3 size: 15 residues. CDR3 amino acids: CASSPSGGRAYEQYF. The CDR3 region has the DNA TGTGCCAGCTCACCGAGCGGGGGGAGAGCCTACGAGCAGTACTTC.

This chain joins TRBV20-1 and TRBJ2-7; no firm D call. The germline gives CDR1 DFQATT, CDR2 SNEGSKA (reference sequence). V lost 4 bases and J lost 6, with 7 bases in between. CDR3 length: 10 residues. The CDR3 is CSATWGEQYF. The CDR3 nucleotides read TGCAGTGCTACTTGGGGCGAGCAGTACTTC.

A few counts support this clonotype. The chain couples TRBV7-2 to TRBJ2-7; 7 bases agree with TRBD1. This CDR3 has 14 residues. V trimming: 5 bases; J trimming: 2 bases; junction bases outside the gene matches: 6. Germline CDR1 SGHTA, CDR2 FQGNSA. For the CDR3, the DNA is TGTGCCAGCAGCCAATACAGGGGTCCCTACGAGCAGTACTTC. It translates to CASSQYRGPYEQYF.

This sequence joins TRBV20-1 and TRBJ2-3; TRBD2 agrees at 9 bases. V dropped 3 bases and J dropped 4; count of bases not matched to a gene: 8. CDR1 and CDR2 (germline): DFQATT, SNEGSKA (reference sequence). This CDR3 spans 15 amino acids. CDR3: CSASSSGVPSDTQYF. Written as DNA, the CDR3 is TGCAGTGCTAGTTCTAGCGGGGTCCCCTCAGATACGCAGTATTTT.

The chain couples TRBV21-1 to TRBJ2-7; the table assigns TRBD1, which was not confirmed against the DNA. TRBV21-1 is a pseudogene locus. The CDR3 runs to 15 residues. CDR3: CARETGDAQNYEQYF. DNA of the CDR3: TGTGCCAGGGAAACAGGGGACGCTCAAAACTACGAGCAGTACTTC.

This clonotype was counted ten times or more. The V call is TRBV7-9, the J call TRBJ2-1, with 12 bases that match TRBD2. The CDR3 covers 16 residues. Trimming removed 6 bases from V and 4 bases from J; junction bases left unmatched: 7. Per germline, CDR1 SEHNR and CDR2 FQNEAQ (reference sequence). CDR3 nucleotide sequence: TGTGCCAGCAGTTCTCTGACTAGCGGGGGATACAATGAGCAGTTCTTC. It specifies CASSSLTSGGYNEQFF.

This chain joins TRBV4-3 and TRBJ2-3; maybe TRBD1 (6 bases). Trimming stripped 3 bases from V and 2 bases from J, with 18 bases between. The CDR3 covers 17 residues. From germline, CDR1 is LGHNA and CDR2 YSLEER. CDR3 nucleotide sequence: TGCGCCAGCAGCCATCTCTGGACAGACACCTCCACAGATACGCAGTATTTT. Amino acid sequence: CASSHLWTDTSTDTQYF.

This clonotype was found a few times. J is TRBJ2-3 and V is TRBV11-2, with no clear D. The CDR3 runs 11 residues. Germline V lookup: CDR1 SGHAT, CDR2 FQNNGV. Trimming took 3 bases from V and 6 from J, leaving 4 bases between them. CDR3 in amino acids: CASSFDDTQYF. CDR3 coding DNA: TGTGCCAGCAGCTTCGACGATACGCAGTATTTT.

The rearrangement joins TRBV18 to TRBJ2-5; weak D call: TRBD2 (6 bases). Germline lookup yields CDR1 KGHSH and CDR2 LQKENI. V shed 8 bases and J shed 5 bases, with 15 bases lying between them. CDR3 length: 13 residues. Here the CDR3 DNA reads TGTGCCAGCGCCCACGGGGGTTTGGAGACCCAGTACTTC. The encoded protein is CASAHGGLETQYF.

The chain recombines TRBV11-2 with TRBJ2-5; D perhaps matches TRBD2 (5 bases). V lost 1 base to trimming and J lost 0 bases, with 18 bases between them. The CDR3 covers 18 residues. In germline, CDR1 is SGHAT, CDR2 FQNNGV. The CDR3 DNA follows: TGTGCCAGCAGCTTAGGAGGTGCGAGGGCCGTGTACCAAGAGACCCAGTACTTC. Its protein product is CASSLGGARAVYQETQYF.

The rearrangement uses TRBV12-3 or TRBV12-4 and TRBJ2-3; unclear D gene. CDR3 length: 13 amino acids. V was clipped by 4 bases and J by 2 bases, with 7 bases between them. The CDR3, as DNA: TGTGCCAGCAGTTCCCGCAACACAGATACGCAGTATTTT. It codes for CASSSRNTDTQYF.

The rearrangement links TRBV6-4 to TRBJ2-7; possibly TRBD1 or TRBD2 for D (5 bases each). The V end was cut by 3 bases, the J end by 6 bases, with 18 bases between. The CDR3 covers 15 residues. The germline V gene encodes CDR1 MRHNA and CDR2 SNTAGT. CDR3: CASSETGGLRGEQYF. The CDR3 nucleotides are TGTGCCAGCAGTGAAACAGGAGGCCTGCGAGGCGAGCAGTACTTC.

The chain uses TRBV7-9 and TRBJ2-2, with D perhaps given as TRBD1 or TRBD2 (5 bases each). This CDR3 spans 14 amino acids. From germline, CDR1 is SEHNR and CDR2 FQNEAQ (reference sequence). Between the trimmed V and J ends, which lost 5 bases and 6 bases, there was a span of 13 bases. The CDR3 sequence is CASSRTRDAGELFF. CDR3 DNA: TGTGCCAGCAGCAGAACCAGGGACGCCGGGGAGCTGTTTTTT.